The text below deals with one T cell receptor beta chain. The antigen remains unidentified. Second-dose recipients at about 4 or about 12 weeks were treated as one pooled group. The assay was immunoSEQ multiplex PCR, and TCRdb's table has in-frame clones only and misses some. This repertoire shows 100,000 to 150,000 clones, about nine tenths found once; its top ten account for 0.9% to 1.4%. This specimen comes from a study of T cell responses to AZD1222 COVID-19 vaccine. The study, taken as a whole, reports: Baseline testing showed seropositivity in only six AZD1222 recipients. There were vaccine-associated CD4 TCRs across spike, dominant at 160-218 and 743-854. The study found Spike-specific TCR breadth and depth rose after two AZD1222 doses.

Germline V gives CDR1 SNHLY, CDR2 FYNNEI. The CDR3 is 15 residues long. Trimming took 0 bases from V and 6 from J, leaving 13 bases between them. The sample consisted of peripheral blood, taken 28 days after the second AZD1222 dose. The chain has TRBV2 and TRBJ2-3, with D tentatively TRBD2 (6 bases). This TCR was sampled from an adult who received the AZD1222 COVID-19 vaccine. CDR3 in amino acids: CASSEAAGMQDTQYF. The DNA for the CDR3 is TGTGCCAGCAGTGAAGCCGCGGGGATGCAGGATACGCAGTATTTT.